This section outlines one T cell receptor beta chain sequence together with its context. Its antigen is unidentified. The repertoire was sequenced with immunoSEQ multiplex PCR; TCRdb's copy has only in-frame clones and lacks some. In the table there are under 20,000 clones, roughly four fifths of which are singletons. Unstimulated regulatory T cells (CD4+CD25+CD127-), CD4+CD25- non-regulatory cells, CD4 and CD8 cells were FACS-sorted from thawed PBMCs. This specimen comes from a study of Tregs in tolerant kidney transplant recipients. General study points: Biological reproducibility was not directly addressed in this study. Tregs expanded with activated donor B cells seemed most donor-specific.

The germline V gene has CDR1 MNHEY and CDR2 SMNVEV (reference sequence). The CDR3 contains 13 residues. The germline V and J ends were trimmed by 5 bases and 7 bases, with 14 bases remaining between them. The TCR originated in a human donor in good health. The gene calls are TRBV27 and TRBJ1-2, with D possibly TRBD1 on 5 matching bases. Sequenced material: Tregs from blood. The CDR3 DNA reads TGTGCCAGCAGTGTAGCAGGGCGCGGTGGCTACACCTTC. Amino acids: CASSVAGRGGYTF.